Sequencing of this TCR beta chain was carried out in a study of cytomegalovirus exposure and HLA in healthy donors. Study-level results: The study listed under 200 cytomegalovirus-associated TCR beta chains. Based on reports, TCR beta sequences accurately predicted HLA-A and HLA-B alleles for most subjects.

CDR1 and CDR2 from the germline V gene are LGHNT and FRNRAP. The CDR3 runs to 22 residues. Losses at the gene ends were 3 bases for V and 0 bases for J; bases not matched to a gene: 22. The PCR was carried out with 60 Vbeta primers and 13 Jbeta primers. Produced via immunoSEQ multiplex PCR; TCRdb's table is partial and in-frame only. The repertoire holds roughly 140,000 clones, with roughly 74% as singletons. Of note for this clone: What it recognizes is unknown.

The source of this sequence is a woman under 30 in good health and CMV-seropositive. Source material: PBMCs. The V call is TRBV12-5, the J call TRBJ1-5; 8 nucleotides agree with TRBD1. This CDR3 reads CASGFPRDRPIPRLDSNQPQHF. Here the CDR3 DNA reads TGTGCTAGTGGTTTCCCCCGGGACAGGCCGATCCCACGCTTAGATAGCAATCAGCCCCAGCATTTT.